A single sample gave rise to the 6 T cell receptor beta chains below, sequenced in a study of metastatic and nonmetastatic thyroid tumors. TCRdb re-processed the PCR reads through MiXCR. The table records about 40,000 clones, approximately 15% of them present only once. Thyroid surgery was preceded by no treatment in any patient. Source material: blood. The receptors stem from a female donor with papillary thyroid cancer or a benign thyroid nodule (not recorded which). Some clones in this sample may be carry-over from other donors' samples.

This clone has a count of ten or more. The DNA of the CDR3 is TGCAGTGCTAGTCGGGAGGGCCTGGAAAACATTCAGTACTTC. It encodes CSASREGLENIQYF. V and J are TRBV20-1 and TRBJ2-4; TRBD2 matches 8 bases. CDR1 is DFQATT and CDR2 is SNEGSKA in the germline V gene (reference sequence). V lost 3 bases, J lost 5 bases, and 6 bases stayed unmatched. The CDR3 spans 14 residues.

CDR3 DNA: TGTGCCAGCAGTTCTTCCCGAGGCCTAGCGGGGGCCGAGCAGTACTTC. Its protein is CASSSSRGLAGAEQYF. The chain has TRBV7-8 and TRBJ2-7; 10 nucleotides match TRBD2. CDR1 and CDR2 from the germline V gene are SGHVS and FQNEAQ. V gave up 6 bases and J gave up 6 bases; unmatched junction bases: 14. The CDR3 spans 16 residues. Looking up the rest from reference TRBV7-8 and TRBJ2-7 gives the full variable domain: GAGVSQSPRYKVAKRGQDVALRCDPISGHVSLFWYQQALGQGPEFLTYFQNEAQLDKSGLPSDRFFAERPEGSVSTLKIQRTQQEDSAVYLCASSSSRGLAGAEQYFGPGTRLTVT.

This clone was seen ten or more times. CDR3 DNA sequence: TGTGCCAGCACTAGGACTAGCGGCAATGAGCAGTTCTTC. Amino acids: CASTRTSGNEQFF. V gene TRBV6-1 combines with J gene TRBJ2-1; 10 bases fit TRBD2. With V trimmed by 7 bases and J by 6 bases, 3 bases remained unmatched. In germline, CDR1 is MNHNS, CDR2 SASEGT. This CDR3 region has 13 residues.

Ten or more counts support this clone. A much more abundant neighbour one base away suggests this may be a read error. DNA of the CDR3: TGCGCCAGCAGCTTTACAGGGGACTCCTACGGGCAGTACTTC. Encoded protein: CASSFTGDSYGQYF. J is TRBJ2-7 and V is TRBV5-1; a possible D gene is TRBD1 (7 bases). The CDR3 sequence is 14 residues long. The germline gives CDR1 SGHRS, CDR2 YFSETQ. Variable domain in full (rest from reference TRBV5-1 and TRBJ2-7): KAGVTQTPRYLIKTRGQQVTLSCSPISGHRSVSWYQQTPGQGLQFLFEYFSETQRNKGNFPGRFSGRQFSNSRSEMNVSTLELGDSALYLCASSFTGDSYGQYFGPGTRLTVT.

In its sample, this clone was seen a few times. The V gene is TRBV6-1, the J gene TRBJ2-2; 10 bases align to TRBD1. The V and J ends lost 6 bases and 5 bases, in that order; junction bases with no gene match: 3. CDR3 length: 14 residues. The germline V gene encodes CDR1 MNHNS and CDR2 SASEGT. CDR3 coding DNA: TGTGCCAGCAGAAGACAGGGGGCTACCGGGGAGCTGTTTTTT. This translates into CASRRQGATGELFF.

About this clone itself: At one end, the junction sequence differs from germline, possibly due to a read error. Other DNA sequences in this sample translate to the same CDR3. The chain has TRBV24-1 and TRBJ2-7; TRBD2 matches 9 bases. Per the germline V gene, CDR1 is KGHDR and CDR2 is SFDVKD. The CDR3 is 14 amino acids. The CDR3, as DNA: TGCGCCACCAGTTCCGGACTAGCGCGTAACGAGCAGTACTTC. Protein product: CATSSGLARNEQYF.